This entry features one TCR beta chain sequence. Other DNA sequences in this sample translate to the same CDR3. Clones were read by immunoSEQ multiplex PCR, and TCRdb kept only the in-frame ones, dropping some. Here the sample spans about 100,000 clones, roughly 90% being singletons. This record belongs to a study of T cell changes during pregnancy in multiple sclerosis. The CDR3 extends over 12 amino acids. Germline-derived CDR1 and CDR2 are GTSNPN and SVGIG (reference sequence). V gave up 4 bases and J gave up 0 bases; unmatched junction bases: 0. This clonotype was sampled from a female donor with multiple sclerosis, enrolled in a pregnancy study. Here the sequenced sample was peripheral blood, taken after pregnancy. The V and J genes are TRBV30 and TRBJ2-7; 7 bases fit TRBD1. DNA for the CDR3: TGTGCCTGGACAGGGGGCTCCTACGAGCAGTACTTC. Amino acids: CAWTGGSYEQYF.